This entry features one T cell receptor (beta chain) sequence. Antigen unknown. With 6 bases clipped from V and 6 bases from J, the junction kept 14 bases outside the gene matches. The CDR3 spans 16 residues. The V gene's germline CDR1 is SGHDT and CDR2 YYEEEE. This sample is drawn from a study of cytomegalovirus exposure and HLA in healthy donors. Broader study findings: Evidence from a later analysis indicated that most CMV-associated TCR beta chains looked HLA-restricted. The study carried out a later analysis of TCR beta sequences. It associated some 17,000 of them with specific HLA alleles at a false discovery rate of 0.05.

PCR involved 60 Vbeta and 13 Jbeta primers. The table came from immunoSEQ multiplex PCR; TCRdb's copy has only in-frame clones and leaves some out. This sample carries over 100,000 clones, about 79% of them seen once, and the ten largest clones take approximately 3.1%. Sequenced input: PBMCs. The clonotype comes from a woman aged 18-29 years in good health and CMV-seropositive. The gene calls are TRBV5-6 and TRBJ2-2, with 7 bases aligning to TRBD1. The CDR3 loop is CASTSVRHRGAGELFF. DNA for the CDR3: TGTGCCAGCACTTCGGTTCGGCACAGGGGTGCCGGGGAGCTGTTTTTT.